The 2 T cell receptor beta chains presented below share a single source sample, sequenced in a study of blood T cell repertoires in COVID-19. The repertoire was sequenced with immunoSEQ multiplex PCR; TCRdb's copy has only in-frame clones and lacks some. This table has approximately 290,000 clones, approximately 92% appearing once. The sequencing sample was made of PBMCs or T cells enriched from blood (not recorded which). These receptors came from a young woman who had recovered from COVID-19.

The chain carries TRBV19 and TRBJ2-1; no definite D call. V lost 5 bases and J 7 bases, leaving 6 bases between the germline ends. Germline V lookup: CDR1 LNHDA, CDR2 SQIVND (reference sequence). The CDR3 is made up of 11 amino acids. CDR3 in amino acids: CASSRLNEQFF. The DNA for the CDR3 is TGTGCCAGTAGTCGTTTAAATGAGCAGTTCTTC. Complete variable domain (other parts from reference TRBV19 and TRBJ2-1): DGGITQSPKYLFRKEGQNVTLSCEQNLNHDAMYWYRQDPGQGLRLIYYSQIVNDFQKGDIAEGYSVSREKKESFPLTVTSAQKNPTAFYLCASSRLNEQFFGPGTRLTVL.

The chain couples TRBV5-4 to TRBJ1-3; no definite D call. Trimming took 3 bases from V and 1 from J, leaving 8 bases between them. Germline V lookup: CDR1 SGHNT, CDR2 YYREEE (reference sequence). This CDR3 has 14 amino acids. CDR3 sequence (DNA): TGTGCCAGCAGCTCCCGAGAATCTGGAAACACCATATATTTT. This encodes CASSSRESGNTIYF. The whole variable domain, remainder taken from reference TRBV5-4 and TRBJ1-3, is ETGVTQSPTHLIKTRGQQVTLRCSSQSGHNTVSWYQQALGQGPQFIFQYYREEENGRGNFPPRFSGLQFPNYSSELNVNALELDDSALYLCASSSRESGNTIYFGEGSWLTVV.